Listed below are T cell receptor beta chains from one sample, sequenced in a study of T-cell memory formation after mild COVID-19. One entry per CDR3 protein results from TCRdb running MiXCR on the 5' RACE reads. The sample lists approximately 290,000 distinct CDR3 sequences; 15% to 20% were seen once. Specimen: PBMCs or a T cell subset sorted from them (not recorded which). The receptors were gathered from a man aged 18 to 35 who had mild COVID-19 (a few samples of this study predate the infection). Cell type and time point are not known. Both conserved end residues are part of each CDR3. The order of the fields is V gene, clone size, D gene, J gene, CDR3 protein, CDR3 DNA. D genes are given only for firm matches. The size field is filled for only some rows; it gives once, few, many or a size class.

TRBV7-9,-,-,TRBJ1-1,CASSQEFTEAFF,TGTGCCAGCAGCCAGGAGTTCACTGAAGCTTTCTTT
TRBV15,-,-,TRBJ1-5,CATSRTRTANQPQHF,TGTGCCACCAGCAGAACTCGGACAGCCAATCAGCCCCAGCATTTT
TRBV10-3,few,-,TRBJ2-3,CAISGVAGHTDTQYF,TGTGCCATCAGTGGGGTGGCAGGGCACACAGATACGCAGTATTTT
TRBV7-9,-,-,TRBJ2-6,CASSSREASGANVLTF,TGTGCCAGCAGCTCCCGGGAAGCCTCTGGGGCCAACGTCCTGACTTTC
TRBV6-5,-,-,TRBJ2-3,CASKEGFLTGDTQYF,TGTGCCAGCAAGGAGGGGTTCTTAACGGGAGATACGCAGTATTTT
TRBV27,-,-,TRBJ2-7,CASSPPWGLGYEQYF,TGTGCCAGCAGTCCCCCGTGGGGGCTGGGGTACGAGCAGTACTTC
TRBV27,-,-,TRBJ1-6,CASRLTFGNNSPLHF,TGTGCCAGCAGACTTACCTTCGGGAATAATTCACCCCTCCACTTT
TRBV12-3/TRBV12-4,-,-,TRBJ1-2,CASSLSSGAGYTF,TGTGCCAGCAGTTTATCGTCCGGGGCTGGCTACACCTTC
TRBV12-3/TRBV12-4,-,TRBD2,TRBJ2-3,CASKAGLGTDTQYF,TGTGCCAGCAAGGCGGGACTAGGGACAGATACGCAGTATTTT
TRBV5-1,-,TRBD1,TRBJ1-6,CASSLVPGQGDNSPLHF,TGCGCCAGCAGCTTGGTCCCGGGACAGGGTGACAATTCACCCCTCCACTTT
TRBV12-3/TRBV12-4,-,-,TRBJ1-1,CASSPGSEAFF,TGTGCCAGCAGCCCAGGTAGTGAAGCTTTCTTT
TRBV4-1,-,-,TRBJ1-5,CASRPGGNQPQHF,TGCGCCAGCAGACCGGGGGGCAATCAGCCCCAGCATTTT
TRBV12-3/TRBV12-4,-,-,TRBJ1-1,CASSPMNTEAFF,TGTGCCAGCAGCCCCATGAACACTGAAGCTTTCTTT
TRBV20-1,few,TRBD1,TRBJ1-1,CSARKTGDTEAFF,TGCAGTGCTAGAAAAACAGGGGACACTGAAGCTTTCTTT
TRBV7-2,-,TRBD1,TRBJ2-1,CASSRTSYRGDEQFF,TGTGCCAGCAGCCGAACTTCCTACAGGGGAGATGAGCAGTTCTTC
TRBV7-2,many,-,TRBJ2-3,CASSPGGGTDTQYF,TGTGCCAGCAGCCCCGGGGGCGGCACAGATACGCAGTATTTT
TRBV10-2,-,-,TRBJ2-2,CASSDVSEELFF,TGCGCCAGCAGTGACGTCTCGGAGGAGCTGTTTTTT
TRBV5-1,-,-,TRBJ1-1,CASSSGPTNTEAFF,TGCGCCAGCAGCTCCGGACCGACCAACACTGAAGCTTTCTTT
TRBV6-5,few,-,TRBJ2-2,CASSYSVGIPGELFF,TGTGCCAGCAGTTACAGTGTAGGCATCCCCGGGGAGCTGTTTTTT
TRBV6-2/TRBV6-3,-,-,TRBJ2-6,CASTEVWANVLTF,TGTGCCAGCACCGAAGTATGGGCCAACGTCCTGACTTTC
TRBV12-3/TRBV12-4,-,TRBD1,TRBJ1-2,CASSQDRFFRYTF,TGTGCCAGCAGCCAGGACAGGTTTTTCCGCTACACCTTC
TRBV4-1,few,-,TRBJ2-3,CASSQVVDTQYF,TGCGCCAGCAGCCAAGTTGTAGATACGCAGTATTTT
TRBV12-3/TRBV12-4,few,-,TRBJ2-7,CASSFGGGHNYEQYF,TGTGCCAGCAGTTTTGGCGGGGGCCATAACTACGAGCAGTACTTC
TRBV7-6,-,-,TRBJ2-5,CASSFSTSQETQYF,TGTGCCAGCAGCTTCTCGACTAGCCAAGAGACCCAGTACTTC
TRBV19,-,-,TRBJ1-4,CASSIAGTFSEKLFF,TGTGCCAGTAGTATAGCCGGGACATTTTCGGAAAAACTGTTTTTT
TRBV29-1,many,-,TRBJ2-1,CSVAFSYNEQFF,TGCAGCGTGGCATTCTCCTACAATGAGCAGTTCTTC
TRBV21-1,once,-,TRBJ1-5,CASNRTGGSNQPQHF,TGTGCCAGCAATAGGACAGGGGGAAGCAATCAGCCCCAGCATTTT
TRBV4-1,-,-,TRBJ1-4,CASSRIGATNEKLFF,TGCGCCAGCAGCCGAATAGGAGCAACTAATGAAAAACTGTTTTTT
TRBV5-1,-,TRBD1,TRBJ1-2,CASSLRGTVDGYTF,TGCGCCAGCAGCTTGCGAGGGACAGTTGACGGCTACACCTTC
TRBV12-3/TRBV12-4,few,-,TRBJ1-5,CASSLSAVQPQHF,TGTGCCAGCAGCCTCTCGGCGGTACAGCCCCAGCATTTT
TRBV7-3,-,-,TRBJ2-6,CASSTGVSGANVLTF,TGTGCCAGCAGCACAGGAGTCTCTGGGGCCAACGTCCTGACTTTC
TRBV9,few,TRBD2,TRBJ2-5,CASSATSVQETQYF,TGTGCCAGCAGCGCGACTAGCGTACAAGAGACCCAGTACTTC
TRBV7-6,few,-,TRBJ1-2,CASSQLGGPGTGYTF,TGTGCCAGCAGCCAGCTGGGTGGGCCGGGGACTGGCTACACCTTC
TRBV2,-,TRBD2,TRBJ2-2,CASSAAGEAGELFF,TGTGCCAGCAGTGCAGCGGGGGAAGCCGGGGAGCTGTTTTTT
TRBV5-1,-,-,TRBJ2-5,CASSLVSSQETQYF,TGCGCCAGCAGCTTGGTGTCCAGCCAAGAGACCCAGTACTTC
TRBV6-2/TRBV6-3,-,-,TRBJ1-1,CASSYPGSMNTEAFF,TGTGCCAGCAGTTATCCGGGTTCCATGAACACTGAAGCTTTCTTT
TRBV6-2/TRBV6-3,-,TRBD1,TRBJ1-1,CASKSTGEENEAFF,TGTGCCAGCAAATCGACAGGGGAGGAGAATGAAGCTTTCTTT
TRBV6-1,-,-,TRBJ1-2,CASGPPRGYTF,TGTGCCAGCGGTCCACCCAGGGGCTACACCTTC
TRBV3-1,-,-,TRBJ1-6,CASGYSYNSPLHF,TGTGCCAGCGGCTACAGTTATAATTCACCCCTCCACTTT
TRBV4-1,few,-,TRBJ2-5,CASSQLMSRETQYF,TGCGCCAGCAGCCAATTAATGAGTCGAGAGACCCAGTACTTC
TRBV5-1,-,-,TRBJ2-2,CASTPRVADTGELFF,TGCGCCAGCACTCCCAGGGTAGCGGACACCGGGGAGCTGTTTTTT
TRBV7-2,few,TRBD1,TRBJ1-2,CASSRDREAGYTF,TGTGCCAGCAGCAGGGACAGGGAGGCCGGCTACACCTTC
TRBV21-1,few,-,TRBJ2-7,CASSKGAVKCSYEQYF,TGTGCCAGCAGCAAAGGGGCAGTGAAGTGCTCCTACGAGCAGTACTTC
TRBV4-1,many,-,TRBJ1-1,CASSPSLNTEAFF,TGCGCCAGCAGCCCATCCTTGAACACTGAAGCTTTCTTT
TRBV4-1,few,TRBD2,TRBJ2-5,CASSNSGGEETQYF,TGCGCCAGCAGCAATAGCGGGGGCGAAGAGACCCAGTACTTC
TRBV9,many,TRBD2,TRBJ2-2,CASSVGGGNTGELFF,TGTGCCAGCAGCGTAGGCGGGGGGAACACCGGGGAGCTGTTTTTT
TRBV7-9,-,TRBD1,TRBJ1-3,CASSSRQGSSGNTIYF,TGTGCCAGCAGCTCCCGACAGGGGTCCTCTGGAAACACCATATATTTT
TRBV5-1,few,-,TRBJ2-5,CASSLVPGRQETQYF,TGCGCCAGCAGCTTGGTACCTGGGCGCCAAGAGACCCAGTACTTC
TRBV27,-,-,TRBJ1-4,CASRTLSGDSEKLFF,TGTGCCAGCAGGACGTTATCAGGGGATTCTGAAAAACTGTTTTTT
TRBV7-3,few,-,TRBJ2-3,CASSPRCTQYF,TGTGCCAGCAGCCCAAGGTGTACGCAGTATTTT
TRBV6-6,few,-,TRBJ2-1,CASSGVGGYNEQFF,TGTGCCAGCAGTGGAGTGGGGGGCTACAATGAGCAGTTCTTC
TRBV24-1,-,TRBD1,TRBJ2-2,CATSDTGADTGELFF,TGTGCCACCAGTGATACAGGGGCCGACACCGGGGAGCTGTTTTTT
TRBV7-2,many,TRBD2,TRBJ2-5,CASSMTSGVQETQYF,TGTGCCAGCAGCATGACTAGCGGGGTCCAAGAGACCCAGTACTTC
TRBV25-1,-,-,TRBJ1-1,CASSEYAAMNTEAFF,TGTGCCAGCAGTGAATATGCAGCCATGAACACTGAAGCTTTCTTT
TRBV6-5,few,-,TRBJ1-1,CASSLGAGFSTEAFF,TGTGCCAGCAGTCTCGGGGCAGGGTTTAGCACTGAAGCTTTCTTT
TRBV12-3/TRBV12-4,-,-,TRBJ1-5,CASSFSGFGSNQPQHF,TGTGCCAGCAGTTTTTCGGGTTTTGGGAGCAATCAGCCCCAGCATTTT
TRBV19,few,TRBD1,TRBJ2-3,CASAPQGIEDTQYF,TGTGCCAGTGCCCCACAGGGGATCGAAGATACGCAGTATTTT
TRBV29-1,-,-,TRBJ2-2,CSVEIGQGNTGELFF,TGCAGCGTTGAAATTGGCCAGGGGAACACCGGGGAGCTGTTTTTT
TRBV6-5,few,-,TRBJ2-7,CASSYLGPTGTPYEQYF,TGTGCCAGCAGTTACTTGGGGCCGACGGGGACACCCTACGAGCAGTACTTC
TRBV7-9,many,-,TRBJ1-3,CASSLQRFGGDTIYF,TGTGCCAGCAGCTTACAGCGGTTCGGAGGGGACACCATATATTTT